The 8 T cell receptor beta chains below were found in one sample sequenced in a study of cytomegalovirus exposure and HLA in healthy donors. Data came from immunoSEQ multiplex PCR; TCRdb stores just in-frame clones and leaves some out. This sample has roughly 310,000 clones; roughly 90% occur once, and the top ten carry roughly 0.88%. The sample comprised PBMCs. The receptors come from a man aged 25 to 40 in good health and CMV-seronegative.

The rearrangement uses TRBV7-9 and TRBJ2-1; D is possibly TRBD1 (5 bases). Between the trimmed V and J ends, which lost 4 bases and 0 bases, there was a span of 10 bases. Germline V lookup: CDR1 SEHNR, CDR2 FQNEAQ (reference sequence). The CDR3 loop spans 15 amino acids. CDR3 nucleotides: TGTGCCAGCAGCTCCAGGGTGAGCTCCTACAATGAGCAGTTCTTC. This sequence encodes CASSSRVSSYNEQFF.

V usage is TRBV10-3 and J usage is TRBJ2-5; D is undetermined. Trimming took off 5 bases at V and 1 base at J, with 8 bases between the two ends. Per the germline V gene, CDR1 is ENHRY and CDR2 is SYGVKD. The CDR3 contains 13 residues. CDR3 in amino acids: CAISTDLQETQYF. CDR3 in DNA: TGTGCCATCAGTACAGACCTCCAAGAGACCCAGTACTTC.

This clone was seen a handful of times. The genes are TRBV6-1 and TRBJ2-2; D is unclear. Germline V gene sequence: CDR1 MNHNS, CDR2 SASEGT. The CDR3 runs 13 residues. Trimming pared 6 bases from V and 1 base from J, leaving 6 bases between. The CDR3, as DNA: TGTGCCAGCAGCGTCGGGAACACCGGGGAGCTGTTTTTT. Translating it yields CASSVGNTGELFF.

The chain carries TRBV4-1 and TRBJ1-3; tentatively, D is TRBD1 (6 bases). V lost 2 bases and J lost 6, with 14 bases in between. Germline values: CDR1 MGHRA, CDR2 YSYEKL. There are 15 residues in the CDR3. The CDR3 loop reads CASSQPRTDPNTIYF. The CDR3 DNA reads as TGCGCCAGCAGCCAACCCCGGACAGACCCAAACACCATATATTTT.

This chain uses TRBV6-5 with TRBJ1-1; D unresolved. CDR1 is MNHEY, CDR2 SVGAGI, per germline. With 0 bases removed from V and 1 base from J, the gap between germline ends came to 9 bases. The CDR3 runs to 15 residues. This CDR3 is CASSYSGRPNTEAFF. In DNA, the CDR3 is TGTGCCAGCAGTTACTCGGGGAGGCCGAACACTGAAGCTTTCTTT.

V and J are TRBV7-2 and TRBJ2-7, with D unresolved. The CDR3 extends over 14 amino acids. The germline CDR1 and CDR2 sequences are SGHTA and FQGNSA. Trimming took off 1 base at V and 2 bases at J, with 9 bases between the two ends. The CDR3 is CASSLVHGAYEQYF. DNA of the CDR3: TGTGCCAGCAGCTTAGTCCATGGAGCCTACGAGCAGTACTTC. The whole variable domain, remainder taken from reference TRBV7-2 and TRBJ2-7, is GAGVSQSPSNKVTEKGKDVELRCDPISGHTALYWYRQSLGQGLEFLIYFQGNSAPDKSGLPSDRFSAERTGGSVSTLTIQRTQQEDSAVYLCASSLVHGAYEQYFGPGTRLTVT.

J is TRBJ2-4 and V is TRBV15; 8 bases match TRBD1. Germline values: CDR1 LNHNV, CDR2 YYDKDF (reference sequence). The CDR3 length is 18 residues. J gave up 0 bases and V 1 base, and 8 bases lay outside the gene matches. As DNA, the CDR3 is TGTGCCACCAGCAGAGGACGTAGGACAGGGATAGCCAAAAACATTCAGTACTTC. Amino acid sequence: CATSRGRRTGIAKNIQYF. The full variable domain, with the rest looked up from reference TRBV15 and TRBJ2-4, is DAMVIQNPRYQVTQFGKPVTLSCSQTLNHNVMYWYQQKSSQAPKLLFHYYDKDFNNEADTPDNFQSRRPNTSFCFLDIRSPGLGDTAMYLCATSRGRRTGIAKNIQYFGAGTRLSVL.

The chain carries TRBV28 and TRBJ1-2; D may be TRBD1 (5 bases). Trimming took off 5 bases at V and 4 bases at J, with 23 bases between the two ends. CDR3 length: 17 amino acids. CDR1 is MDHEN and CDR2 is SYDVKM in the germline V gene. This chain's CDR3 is CASSLSGTLHLFYGYTF. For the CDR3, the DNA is TGTGCCAGCAGTCTTTCGGGGACTCTTCACCTCTTCTATGGCTACACCTTC.